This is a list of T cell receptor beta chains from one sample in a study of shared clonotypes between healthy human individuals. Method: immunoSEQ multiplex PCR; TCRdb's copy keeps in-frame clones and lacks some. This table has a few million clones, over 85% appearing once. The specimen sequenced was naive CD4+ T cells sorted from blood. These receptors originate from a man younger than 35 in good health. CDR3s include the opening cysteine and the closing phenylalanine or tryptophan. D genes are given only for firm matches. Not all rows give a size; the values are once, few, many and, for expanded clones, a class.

CASSLSAGEQFF	TGTGCCAGCAGCCTCAGTGCGGGTGAGCAGTTCTTC	TRBV7-6	TRBJ2-1	-	-
CASSLGGLEKLFF	TGTGCCAGCAGCTTAGGAGGGTTGGAAAAACTGTTTTTT	TRBV11-2	TRBJ1-4	-	once
CAWRTDLAKNIQYF	TGTGCCTGGAGGACGGATCTAGCCAAAAACATTCAGTACTTC	TRBV30	TRBJ2-4	-	-
CASSPPTGYEQYF	TGTGCCAGCTCACCTCCCACAGGGTACGAGCAGTACTTC	TRBV18	TRBJ2-7	-	-
CASSPLFRSRSAGETQYF	TGTGCCAGCTCACCCCTCTTTCGGTCGCGGAGCGCAGGGGAGACCCAGTACTTC	TRBV18	TRBJ2-5	-	once
CASSPISGSGSYEQYF	TGTGCCAGCTCACCAATAAGCGGAAGCGGTTCCTACGAGCAGTACTTC	TRBV18	TRBJ2-7	-	-
CASSYSGTSVNNEQFF	TGTGCCAGCAGTTACTCCGGGACTAGCGTAAACAATGAGCAGTTCTTC	TRBV6-5	TRBJ2-1	TRBD2	-
CASSETGDPSNQPQHF	TGTGCCAGCAGTGAAACGGGGGACCCCAGCAATCAGCCCCAGCATTTT	TRBV6-1	TRBJ1-5	-	-
CSVKQTSGGYEQYF	TGCAGCGTCAAACAGACTAGCGGGGGCTACGAGCAGTACTTC	TRBV29-1	TRBJ2-7	TRBD2	-
CSVERGQETQYF	TGCAGCGTTGAGAGGGGCCAAGAGACCCAGTACTTC	TRBV29-1	TRBJ2-5	-	-
CASSLEGLINNEQFF	TGTGCCAGCAGCTTAGAAGGACTCATTAACAATGAGCAGTTCTTC	TRBV11-3	TRBJ2-1	-	-
CASSLLAGSTDTQYF	TGTGCCAGCAGCTTACTAGCGGGGAGCACAGATACGCAGTATTTT	TRBV5-4	TRBJ2-3	TRBD2	-
CASSHPGRLYNEQFF	TGTGCCAGTAGTCATCCGGGACGTCTATACAATGAGCAGTTCTTC	TRBV19	TRBJ2-1	-	-
CASSPDRIHEQYF	TGTGCCAGCAGCCCGGACAGGATACACGAGCAGTACTTC	TRBV6-5	TRBJ2-7	TRBD1	-
CASSLWEVGKYEQYF	TGTGCCAGCAGCTTATGGGAGGTAGGCAAGTACGAGCAGTACTTC	TRBV13	TRBJ2-7	-	once
CASSQRVEYGYTF	TGTGCCAGCAGCCAAAGGGTGGAGTATGGCTACACCTTC	TRBV11-2	TRBJ1-2	-	-
CASSLSGEGSPLHF	TGCGCCAGCAGCTTGTCGGGGGAGGGGTCACCCCTCCACTTT	TRBV5-1	TRBJ1-6	-	-
CASSLVAGLSYEQYF	TGTGCCAGCAGCTTGGTGGCAGGCCTGTCCTACGAGCAGTACTTC	TRBV5-6	TRBJ2-7	-	-
CASSWTGGQETQYF	TGTGCCAGCAGCTGGACAGGGGGCCAAGAGACCCAGTACTTC	TRBV5-6	TRBJ2-5	TRBD1	-
CATSRTGEVNSPLHF	TGTGCCACCAGCAGGACAGGTGAGGTGAATTCACCCCTCCACTTT	TRBV15	TRBJ1-6	-	-
CASSFTGTGEFGQYF	TGTGCCAGCAGCTTCACCGGGACTGGGGAGTTTGGGCAGTACTTC	TRBV7-2	TRBJ2-5	-	-
CASSIGTVNEKLFF	TGTGCCAGTAGTATTGGGACAGTTAATGAAAAACTGTTTTTT	TRBV19	TRBJ1-4	TRBD1	-
CASSRTGVNTEAFF	TGTGCCAGCAGCCGGACAGGGGTGAACACTGAAGCTTTCTTT	TRBV27	TRBJ1-1	TRBD1	-
CASSTQGETQYF	TGTGCCAGCAGTACACAGGGAGAGACCCAGTACTTC	TRBV28	TRBJ2-5	-	-
CASSSETGHLTYEQYF	TGTGCCAGTAGTTCGGAAACCGGACACCTTACCTACGAGCAGTACTTC	TRBV19	TRBJ2-7	-	-
CASSPGGGTDTQYF	TGCGCCAGCAGCCCCGGGGGAGGCACAGATACGCAGTATTTT	TRBV10-1	TRBJ2-3	-	-
CASTLNRAETQYF	TGTGCCAGCACCTTAAATAGGGCAGAGACCCAGTACTTC	TRBV7-9	TRBJ2-5	-	-
CASRSSGVGNQPQHF	TGTGCCAGCAGGTCCAGCGGGGTAGGCAATCAGCCCCAGCATTTT	TRBV28	TRBJ1-5	-	-
CASSLRQGNTEAFF	TGTGCCAGCAGCTTGAGGCAGGGGAACACTGAAGCTTTCTTT	TRBV5-6	TRBJ1-1	-	-
CASSPGLGAYNEQFF	TGTGCCAGCTCACCGGGACTCGGAGCTTACAATGAGCAGTTCTTC	TRBV18	TRBJ2-1	-	-
CASSLWQGRTSGKNRAGANVLTF	TGTGCCAGCAGCTTATGGCAGGGACGGACTAGCGGGAAGAATAGAGCTGGGGCCAACGTCCTGACTTTC	TRBV13	TRBJ2-6	TRBD2	-
CASSVASGAGELFF	TGTGCCAGCAGCGTAGCTTCAGGGGCCGGGGAGCTGTTTTTT	TRBV9	TRBJ2-2	-	-
CASSEAASYNEQFF	TGTGCCAGCAGCGAAGCGGCCTCCTACAATGAGCAGTTCTTC	TRBV5-4	TRBJ2-1	-	-
CASSQVRGYGYTF	TGTGCCAGCAGCCAAGTTAGGGGTTACGGCTACACCTTC	TRBV14	TRBJ1-2	-	-
CASSQDVDEQYF	TGCGCCAGCAGCCAAGATGTCGACGAGCAGTACTTC	TRBV4-1	TRBJ2-7	-	once
CASSLAADTQYF	TGCGCCAGCAGCTTGGCGGCAGATACGCAGTATTTT	TRBV5-1	TRBJ2-3	-	-
CAISEGLNTGELFF	TGTGCCATCAGTGAGGGACTTAACACCGGGGAGCTGTTTTTT	TRBV10-3	TRBJ2-2	-	-
CASSTLAGVEQYF	TGCGCCAGCAGCACACTAGCGGGGGTCGAGCAGTACTTC	TRBV5-1	TRBJ2-7	TRBD2	-
CASSLEPGVETQYF	TGTGCCAGCAGCTTAGAACCCGGAGTGGAGACCCAGTACTTC	TRBV11-2	TRBJ2-5	-	-
CATSGTSGRKGAAYEQYF	TGTGCGACGTCCGGGACTAGCGGGAGAAAAGGGGCCGCCTACGAGCAGTACTTC	TRBV10-3	TRBJ2-7	TRBD2	-
CASSPSSGRDEQYF	TGTGCCAGCAGCCCGAGTAGCGGAAGGGACGAGCAGTACTTC	TRBV5-4	TRBJ2-7	-	-
CASSALGGTGELFF	TGCGCCAGCAGCGCCCTTGGGGGCACCGGGGAGCTGTTTTTT	TRBV5-1	TRBJ2-2	-	-
CARNVKTGGHYEQYF	TGTGCCCGGAATGTGAAGACAGGGGGTCACTACGAGCAGTACTTC	TRBV30	TRBJ2-7	TRBD1	-
CASRVTSGAYEQYF	TGTGCCAGCAGGGTGACCAGCGGCGCCTACGAGCAGTACTTC	TRBV6-1	TRBJ2-7	-	-
CASSPAGTDNEKLFF	TGTGCCAGTAGTCCCGCCGGGACAGACAATGAAAAACTGTTTTTT	TRBV19	TRBJ1-4	TRBD1	once
CASSSLQRLAGVSGEQFF	TGTGCCAGCAGCTCCTTGCAAAGACTAGCGGGAGTTTCGGGTGAGCAGTTCTTC	TRBV7-2	TRBJ2-1	TRBD2	-
CASSPAQGAGRDEQFF	TGTGCCAGCTCACCAGCGCAGGGCGCCGGGAGGGATGAGCAGTTCTTC	TRBV18	TRBJ2-1	TRBD2	-
CASSTARDGTQYF	TGTGCCAGCTCTACCGCCAGGGATGGGACCCAGTACTTC	TRBV7-2	TRBJ2-5	-	-
CASSPRGGYGYTF	TGTGCCAGCTCACCACGTGGTGGCTATGGCTACACCTTC	TRBV18	TRBJ1-2	-	-
CASSPQWTGLPTSYEQYF	TGTGCCAGCAGCCCCCAATGGACAGGGCTACCAACTTCCTACGAGCAGTACTTC	TRBV9	TRBJ2-7	TRBD1	-
CASSDSGGGDGQETQYF	TGTGCCAGCAGTGACTCGGGAGGCGGGGATGGGCAAGAGACCCAGTACTTC	TRBV6-4	TRBJ2-5	-	-
CASSESYRGQETQYF	TGTGCCAGCAGTGAATCCTACAGGGGGCAAGAGACCCAGTACTTC	TRBV25-1	TRBJ2-5	TRBD1	-
CASSLEGSNTGELFF	TGTGCCAGCAGCTTAGAAGGGTCGAACACCGGGGAGCTGTTTTTT	TRBV5-4	TRBJ2-2	-	-
CASSRGDRGTEETQYF	TGTGCCAGCAGCCGAGGGGACCGGGGAACGGAAGAGACCCAGTACTTC	TRBV7-2	TRBJ2-5	-	-
CASSLGGQGPYEQYF	TGTGCCAGCAGCTTAGGGGGACAGGGACCCTACGAGCAGTACTTC	TRBV5-8	TRBJ2-7	TRBD1	once
CAWSPGLTTYGYTF	TGTGCCTGGAGTCCGGGACTGACTACCTATGGCTACACCTTC	TRBV30	TRBJ1-2	-	-
CASSLIRRTFYNEQFF	TGTGCCAGCAGCTTAATTAGACGGACTTTTTACAATGAGCAGTTCTTC	TRBV7-2	TRBJ2-1	-	-
CASSEVVIAATEAFF	TGTGCCAGCAGTGAAGTCGTGATTGCGGCCACTGAAGCTTTCTTT	TRBV2	TRBJ1-1	-	-
CASSESWAAEAFF	TGCGCCAGCAGTGAGTCGTGGGCCGCAGAAGCTTTCTTT	TRBV10-2	TRBJ1-1	-	-
CSVERPSGRNEQFF	TGCAGCGTTGAACGGCCTAGCGGGAGGAATGAGCAGTTCTTC	TRBV29-1	TRBJ2-1	TRBD2	-